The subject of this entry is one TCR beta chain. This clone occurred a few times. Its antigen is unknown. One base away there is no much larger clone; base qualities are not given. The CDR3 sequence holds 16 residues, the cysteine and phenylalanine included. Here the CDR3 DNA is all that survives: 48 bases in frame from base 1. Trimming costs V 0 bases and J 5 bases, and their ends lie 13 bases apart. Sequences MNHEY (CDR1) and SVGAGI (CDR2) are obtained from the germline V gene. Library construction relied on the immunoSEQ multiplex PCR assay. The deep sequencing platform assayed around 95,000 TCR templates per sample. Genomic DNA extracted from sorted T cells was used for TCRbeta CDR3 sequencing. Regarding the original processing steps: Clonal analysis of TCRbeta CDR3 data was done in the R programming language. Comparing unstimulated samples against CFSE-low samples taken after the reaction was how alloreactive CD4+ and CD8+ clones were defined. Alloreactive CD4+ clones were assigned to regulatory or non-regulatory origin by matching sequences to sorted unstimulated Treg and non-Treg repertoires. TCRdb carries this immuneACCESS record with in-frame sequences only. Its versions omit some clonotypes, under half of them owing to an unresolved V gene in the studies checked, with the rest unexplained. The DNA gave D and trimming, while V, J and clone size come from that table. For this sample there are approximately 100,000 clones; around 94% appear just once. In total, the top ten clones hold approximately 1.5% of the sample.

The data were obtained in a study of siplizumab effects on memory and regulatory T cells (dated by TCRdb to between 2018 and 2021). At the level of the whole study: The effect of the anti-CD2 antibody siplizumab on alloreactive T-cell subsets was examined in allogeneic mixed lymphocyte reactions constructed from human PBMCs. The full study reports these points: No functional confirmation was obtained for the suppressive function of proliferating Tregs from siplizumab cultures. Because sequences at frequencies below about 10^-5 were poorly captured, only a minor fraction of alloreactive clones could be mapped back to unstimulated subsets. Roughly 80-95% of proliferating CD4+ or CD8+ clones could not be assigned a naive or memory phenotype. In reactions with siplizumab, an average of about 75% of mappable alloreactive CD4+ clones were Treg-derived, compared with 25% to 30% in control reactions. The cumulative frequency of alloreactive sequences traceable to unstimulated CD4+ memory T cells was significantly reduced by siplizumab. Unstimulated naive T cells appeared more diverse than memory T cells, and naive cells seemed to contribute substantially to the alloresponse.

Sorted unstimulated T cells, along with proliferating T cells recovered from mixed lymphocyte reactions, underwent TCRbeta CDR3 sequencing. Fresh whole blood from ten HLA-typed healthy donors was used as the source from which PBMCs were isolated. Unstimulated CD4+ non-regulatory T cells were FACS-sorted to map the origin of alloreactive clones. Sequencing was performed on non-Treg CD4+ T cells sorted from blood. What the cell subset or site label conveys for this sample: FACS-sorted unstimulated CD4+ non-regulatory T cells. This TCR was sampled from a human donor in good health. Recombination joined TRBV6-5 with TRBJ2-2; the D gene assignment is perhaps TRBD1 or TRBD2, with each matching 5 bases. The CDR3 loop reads CASSYSIAQGTGELFF. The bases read TGTGCCAGCAGTTACTCGATAGCGCAGGGAACCGGGGAGCTGTTTTTT.